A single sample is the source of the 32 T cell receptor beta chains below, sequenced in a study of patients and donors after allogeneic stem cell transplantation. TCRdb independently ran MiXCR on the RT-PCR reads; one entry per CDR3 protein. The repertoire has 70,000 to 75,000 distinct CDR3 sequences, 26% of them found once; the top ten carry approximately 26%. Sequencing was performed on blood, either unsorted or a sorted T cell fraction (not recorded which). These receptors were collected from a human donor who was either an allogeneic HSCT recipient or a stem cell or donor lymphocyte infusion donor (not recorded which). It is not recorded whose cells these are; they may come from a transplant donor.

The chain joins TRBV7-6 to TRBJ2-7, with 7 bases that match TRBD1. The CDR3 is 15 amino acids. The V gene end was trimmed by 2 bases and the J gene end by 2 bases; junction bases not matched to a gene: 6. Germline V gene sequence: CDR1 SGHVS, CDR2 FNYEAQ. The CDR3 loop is CASSLRGRNPYEQYF. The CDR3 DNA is TGTGCCAGCAGCTTAAGGGGGCGGAACCCCTACGAGCAGTACTTC. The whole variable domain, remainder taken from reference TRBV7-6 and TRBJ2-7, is GAGVSQSPRYKVTKRGQDVALRCDPISGHVSLYWYRQALGQGPEFLTYFNYEAQQDKSGLPNDRFSAERPEGSISTLTIQRTEQRDSAMYRCASSLRGRNPYEQYFGPGTRLTVT.

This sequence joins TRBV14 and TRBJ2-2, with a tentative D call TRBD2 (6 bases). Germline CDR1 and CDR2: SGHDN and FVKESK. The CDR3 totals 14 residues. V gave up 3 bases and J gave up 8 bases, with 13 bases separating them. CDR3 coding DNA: TGTGCCAGCAGCCAGGACTACCTCGGTGGGGAGCTGTTTTTT. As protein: CASSQDYLGGELFF.

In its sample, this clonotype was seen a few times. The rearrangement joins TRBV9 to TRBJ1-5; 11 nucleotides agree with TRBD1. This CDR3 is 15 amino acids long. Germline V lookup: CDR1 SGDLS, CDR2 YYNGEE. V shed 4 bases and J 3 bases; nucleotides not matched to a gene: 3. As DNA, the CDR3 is TGTGCCAGCAGCTCGGACAGGGGGCCCAATCAGCCCCAGCATTTT. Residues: CASSSDRGPNQPQHF. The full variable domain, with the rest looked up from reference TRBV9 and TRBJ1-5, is DSGVTQTPKHLITATGQRVTLRCSPRSGDLSVYWYQQSLDQGLQFLIQYYNGEERAKGNILERFSAQQFPDLHSELNLSSLELGDSALYFCASSSDRGPNQPQHFGDGTRLSIL.

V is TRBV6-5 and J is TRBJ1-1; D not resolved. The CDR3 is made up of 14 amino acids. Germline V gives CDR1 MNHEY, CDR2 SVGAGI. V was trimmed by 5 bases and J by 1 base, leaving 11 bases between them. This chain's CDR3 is CASSEYSTNTEAFF. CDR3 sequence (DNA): TGTGCCAGCAGTGAATACAGTACGAACACTGAAGCTTTCTTT.

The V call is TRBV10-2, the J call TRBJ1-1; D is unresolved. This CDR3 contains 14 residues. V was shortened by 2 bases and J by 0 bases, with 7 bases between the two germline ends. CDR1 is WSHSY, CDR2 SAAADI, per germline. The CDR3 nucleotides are TGCGCCAGCAGTGAGCTGTGGATGAACACTGAAGCTTTCTTT. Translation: CASSELWMNTEAFF.

CDR3 residues: CASSPMDPHTGEQYF. CDR3 in DNA: TGTGCCAGCAGCCCTATGGACCCTCACACTGGTGAGCAGTACTTC. The rearrangement links TRBV7-9 to TRBJ2-7; D remains unclear. Germline values: CDR1 SEHNR, CDR2 FQNEAQ (reference sequence). Trimming took off 5 bases at V and 7 bases at J, with 21 bases between the two ends. The CDR3 totals 15 residues. The full variable domain, its missing parts supplied by reference TRBV7-9 and TRBJ2-7, is DTGVSQNPRHKITKRGQNVTFRCDPISEHNRLYWYRQTLGQGPEFLTYFQNEAQLEKSRLLSDRFSAERPKGSFSTLEIQRTEQGDSAMYLCASSPMDPHTGEQYFGPGTRLTVT.

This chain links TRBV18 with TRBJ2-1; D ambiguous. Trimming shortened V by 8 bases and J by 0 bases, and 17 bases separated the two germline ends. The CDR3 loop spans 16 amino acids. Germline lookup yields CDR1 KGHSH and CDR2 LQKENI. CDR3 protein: CASLPHGPSSYNEQFF. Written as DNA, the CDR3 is TGTGCCAGCCTGCCCCATGGGCCGAGCTCCTACAATGAGCAGTTCTTC.

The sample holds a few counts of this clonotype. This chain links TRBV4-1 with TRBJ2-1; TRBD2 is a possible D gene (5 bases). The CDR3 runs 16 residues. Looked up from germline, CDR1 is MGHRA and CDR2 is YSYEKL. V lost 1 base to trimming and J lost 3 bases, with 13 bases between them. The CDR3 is CASSQGAGKGYNEQFF. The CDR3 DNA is TGCGCCAGCAGCCAAGGTGCCGGGAAGGGCTACAATGAGCAGTTCTTC.

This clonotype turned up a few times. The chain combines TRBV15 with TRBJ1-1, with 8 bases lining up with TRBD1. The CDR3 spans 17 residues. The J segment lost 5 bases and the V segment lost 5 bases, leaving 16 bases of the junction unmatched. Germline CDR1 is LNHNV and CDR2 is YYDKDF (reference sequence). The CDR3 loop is CATSWSLGRGRGTEAFF. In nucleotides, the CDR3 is TGTGCCACCAGCTGGTCTTTGGGCAGGGGGCGCGGGACTGAAGCTTTCTTT.

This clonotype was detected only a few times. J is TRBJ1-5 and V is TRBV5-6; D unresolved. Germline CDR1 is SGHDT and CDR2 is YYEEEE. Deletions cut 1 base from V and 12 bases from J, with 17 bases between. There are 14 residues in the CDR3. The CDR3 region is CASSLLMEPSDQHF. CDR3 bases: TGTGCCAGCAGCTTGCTAATGGAGCCAAGTGACCAGCATTTT. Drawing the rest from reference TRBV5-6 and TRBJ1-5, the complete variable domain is DAGVTQSPTHLIKTRGQQVTLRCSPKSGHDTVSWYQQALGQGPQFIFQYYEEEERQRGNFPDRFSGHQFPNYSSELNVNALLLGDSALYLCASSLLMEPSDQHFGDGTRLSIL.

CDR3 region: CASISGFYSNQPQHF. The CDR3 DNA reads TGTGCCAGCATTAGTGGATTTTATAGCAATCAGCCCCAGCATTTT. V is TRBV6-1 and J is TRBJ1-5; D gene ambiguous. Germline CDR1 MNHNS, CDR2 SASEGT. The CDR3 sequence is 15 residues long. The V gene lost 7 bases and the J gene lost 0 bases, with 13 bases spanning the gap.

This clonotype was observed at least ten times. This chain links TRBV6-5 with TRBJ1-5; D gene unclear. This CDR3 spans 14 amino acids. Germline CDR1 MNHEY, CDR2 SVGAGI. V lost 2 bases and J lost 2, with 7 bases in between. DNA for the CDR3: TGTGCCAGCAGTTACAGGTGGGGCAATCAGCCCCAGCATTTT. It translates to CASSYRWGNQPQHF.

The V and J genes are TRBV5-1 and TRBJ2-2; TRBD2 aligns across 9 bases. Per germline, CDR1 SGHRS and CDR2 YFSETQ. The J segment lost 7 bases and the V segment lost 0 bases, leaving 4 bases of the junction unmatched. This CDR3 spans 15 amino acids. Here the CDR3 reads CASSLDSGRIGELFF. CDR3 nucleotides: TGCGCCAGCAGCTTGGACAGCGGGAGGATCGGGGAGCTGTTTTTT.

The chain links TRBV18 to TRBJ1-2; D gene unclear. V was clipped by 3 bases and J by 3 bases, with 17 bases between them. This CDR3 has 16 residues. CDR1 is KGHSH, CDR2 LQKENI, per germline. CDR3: CASSPGGKAFHYGYTF. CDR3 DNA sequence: TGTGCCAGCTCACCGGGAGGGAAGGCATTTCACTATGGCTACACCTTC.

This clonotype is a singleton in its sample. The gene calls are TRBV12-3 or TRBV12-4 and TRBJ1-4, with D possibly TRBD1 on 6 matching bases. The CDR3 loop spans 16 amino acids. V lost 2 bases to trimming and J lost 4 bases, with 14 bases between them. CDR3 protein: CASSLTGGGDNEKLFF. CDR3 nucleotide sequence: TGTGCCAGCAGTTTAACCGGGGGCGGCGATAATGAAAAACTGTTTTTT.

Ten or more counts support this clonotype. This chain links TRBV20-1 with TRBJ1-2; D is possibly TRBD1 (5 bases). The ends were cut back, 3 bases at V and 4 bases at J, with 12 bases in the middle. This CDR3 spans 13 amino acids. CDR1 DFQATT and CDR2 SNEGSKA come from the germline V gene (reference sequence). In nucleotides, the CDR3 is TGCAGTGCTAGCGCAGGGATCGGCTATGGCTACACCTTC. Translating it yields CSASAGIGYGYTF.

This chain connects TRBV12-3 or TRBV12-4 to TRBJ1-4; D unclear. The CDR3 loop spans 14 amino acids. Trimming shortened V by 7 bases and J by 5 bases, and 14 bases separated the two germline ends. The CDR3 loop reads CASTNLSGNEKLFF. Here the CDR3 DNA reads TGTGCCAGCACCAACCTCTCGGGGAATGAAAAACTGTTTTTT.

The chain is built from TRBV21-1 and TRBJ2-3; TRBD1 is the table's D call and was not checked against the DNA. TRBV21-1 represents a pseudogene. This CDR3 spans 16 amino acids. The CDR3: CASNLPTSAPTDTQYF. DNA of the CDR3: TGTGCCAGCAACTTACCAACCTCTGCCCCGACAGATACGCAGTATTTT.

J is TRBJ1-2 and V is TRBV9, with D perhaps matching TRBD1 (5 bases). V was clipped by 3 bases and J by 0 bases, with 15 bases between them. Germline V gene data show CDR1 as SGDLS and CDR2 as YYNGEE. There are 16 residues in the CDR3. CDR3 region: CASSGQGGEANYGYTF. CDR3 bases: TGTGCCAGCAGCGGTCAGGGAGGCGAAGCTAACTATGGCTACACCTTC. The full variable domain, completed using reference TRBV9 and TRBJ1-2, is DSGVTQTPKHLITATGQRVTLRCSPRSGDLSVYWYQQSLDQGLQFLIQYYNGEERAKGNILERFSAQQFPDLHSELNLSSLELGDSALYFCASSGQGGEANYGYTFGSGTRLTVV.

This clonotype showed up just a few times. The DNA of the CDR3 is TGTGCCAGCACTACACAGGGTTCCAATGAGCAGTTCTTC. This sequence encodes CASTTQGSNEQFF. The chain is built from TRBV6-5 and TRBJ2-1, with D tentatively TRBD1 (6 bases). Germline CDR1 MNHEY, CDR2 SVGAGI. V lost 7 bases to trimming and J lost 6 bases, with 13 bases between them. CDR3 size: 13 residues.

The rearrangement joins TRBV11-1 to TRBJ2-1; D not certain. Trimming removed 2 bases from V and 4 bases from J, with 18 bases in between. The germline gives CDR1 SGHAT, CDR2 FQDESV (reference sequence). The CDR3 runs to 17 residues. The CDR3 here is CASSLTRSSWVYNEQFF. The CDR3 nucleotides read TGTGCCAGCAGCTTAACGAGATCTAGTTGGGTTTACAATGAGCAGTTCTTC.

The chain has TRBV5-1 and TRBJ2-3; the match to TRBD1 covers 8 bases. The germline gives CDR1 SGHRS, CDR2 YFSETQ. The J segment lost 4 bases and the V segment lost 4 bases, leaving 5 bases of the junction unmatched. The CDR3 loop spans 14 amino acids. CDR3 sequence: CASSPLTGADTQYF. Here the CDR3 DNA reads TGCGCCAGCAGCCCACTGACAGGGGCAGATACGCAGTATTTT.

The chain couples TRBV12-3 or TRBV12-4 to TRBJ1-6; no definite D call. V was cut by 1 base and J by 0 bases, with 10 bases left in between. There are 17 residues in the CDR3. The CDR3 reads CASSLVAPGSYNSPLHF. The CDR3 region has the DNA TGTGCCAGCAGTTTAGTGGCGCCCGGCTCCTATAATTCACCCCTCCACTTT.

Here the CDR3 DNA reads TGTGCCAGCAGCGAGGGCCTTTATAGCAATCAGCCCCAGCATTTT. Amino acid sequence: CASSEGLYSNQPQHF. The chain couples TRBV2 to TRBJ1-5; D gene ambiguous. This CDR3 is 15 amino acids long. The germline V gene has CDR1 SNHLY and CDR2 FYNNEI. V was clipped by 6 bases and J by 0 bases, with 12 bases between them. Looking up the rest from reference TRBV2 and TRBJ1-5 gives the full variable domain: EPEVTQTPSHQVTQMGQEVILRCVPISNHLYFYWYRQILGQKVEFLVSFYNNEISEKSEIFDDQFSVERPDGSNFTLKIRSTKLEDSAMYFCASSEGLYSNQPQHFGDGTRLSIL.

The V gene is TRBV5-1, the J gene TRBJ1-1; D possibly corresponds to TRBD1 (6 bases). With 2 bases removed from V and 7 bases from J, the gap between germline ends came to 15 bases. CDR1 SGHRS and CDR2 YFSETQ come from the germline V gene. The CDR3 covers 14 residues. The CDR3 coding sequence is TGCGCCAGCAGCTTCGCCCAGGGGATAGGTGAAGCTTTCTTT. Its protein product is CASSFAQGIGEAFF.

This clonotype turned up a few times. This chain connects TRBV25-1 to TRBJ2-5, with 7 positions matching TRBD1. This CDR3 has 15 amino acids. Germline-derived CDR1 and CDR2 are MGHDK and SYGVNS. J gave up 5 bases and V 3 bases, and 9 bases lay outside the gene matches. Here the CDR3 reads CASSDPSTGMETQYF. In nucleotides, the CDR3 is TGTGCCAGCAGTGACCCCTCGACAGGGATGGAGACCCAGTACTTC.

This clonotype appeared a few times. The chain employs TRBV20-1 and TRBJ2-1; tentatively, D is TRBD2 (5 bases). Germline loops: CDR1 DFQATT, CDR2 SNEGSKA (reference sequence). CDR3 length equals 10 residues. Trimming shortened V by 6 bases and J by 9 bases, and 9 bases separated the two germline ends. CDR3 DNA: TGCAGTGCCGCGAGCGGTGAGCAGTTCTTC. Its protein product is CSAASGEQFF.

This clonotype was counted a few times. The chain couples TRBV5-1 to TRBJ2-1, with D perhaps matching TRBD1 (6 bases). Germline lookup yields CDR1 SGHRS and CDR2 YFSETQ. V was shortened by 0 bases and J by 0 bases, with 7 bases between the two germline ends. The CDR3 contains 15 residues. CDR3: CASSLGQVSYNEQFF. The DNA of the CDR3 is TGCGCCAGCAGCTTGGGACAGGTCTCCTACAATGAGCAGTTCTTC.

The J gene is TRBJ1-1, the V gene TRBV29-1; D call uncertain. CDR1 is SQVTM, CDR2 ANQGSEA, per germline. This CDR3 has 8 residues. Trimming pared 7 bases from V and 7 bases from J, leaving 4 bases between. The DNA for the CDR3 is TGCAGCGAAAGTGAAGCTTTCTTT. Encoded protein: CSESEAFF.

CDR3 nucleotide sequence: TGCAGTGCTAGCACCGGGACAGACTCCTACGAGCAGTACTTC. This codes for CSASTGTDSYEQYF. The chain is built from TRBV20-1 and TRBJ2-7; 7 nucleotides line up with TRBD1. The CDR3 loop spans 14 amino acids. In germline, CDR1 is DFQATT, CDR2 SNEGSKA (reference sequence). J was trimmed by 0 bases and V by 3 bases; bases with no gene match: 5.

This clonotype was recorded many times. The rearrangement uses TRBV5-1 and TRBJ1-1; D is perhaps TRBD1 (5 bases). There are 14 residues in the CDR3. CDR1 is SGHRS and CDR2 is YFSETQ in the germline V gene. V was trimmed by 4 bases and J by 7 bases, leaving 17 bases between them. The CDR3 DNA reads TGCGCCAGCAGCCGTAGTGGGGCCGGCGGTGAAGCTTTCTTT. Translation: CASSRSGAGGEAFF.

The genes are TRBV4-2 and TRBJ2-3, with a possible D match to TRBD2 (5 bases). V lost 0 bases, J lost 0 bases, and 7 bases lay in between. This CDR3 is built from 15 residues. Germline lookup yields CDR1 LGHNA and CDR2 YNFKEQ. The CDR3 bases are TGTGCCAGCAGCCAAGATTCGGGGAGCACAGATACGCAGTATTTT. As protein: CASSQDSGSTDTQYF.